This T cell receptor beta chain was identified in a study of blood T cell repertoires in COVID-19. Study-level information: The United States, Italy and Spain were the sources of the acute and convalescent COVID-19 samples. The analysed material was cDNA or gDNA that came from T cells, B-cell-depleted T cells, or PBMCs.

The count of this clone is one. As originally analysed: How many nucleated cells were present was estimated from reference gene primer amplification. The assay was immunoSEQ multiplex PCR, and TCRdb's table has in-frame clones only and misses some. The V and J calls and clone size were taken over from that table, and D and trimming were inferred from the DNA. The sample holds about 150,000 clones; 76% are singletons and the top ten take around 4%. Sequences were obtained from peripheral blood. The sequence derives from a man aged 55 to 70 with acute or convalescent COVID-19.

This CDR3 reads CASSLGGLRTEAFF. CDR3 nucleotides: TGTGCCAGCAGCTTAGGGGGCTTGAGGACTGAAGCTTTCTTT. The chain combines TRBV11-1 with TRBJ1-1; TRBD1 might be the D (5 bases). From germline, CDR1 is SGHAT and CDR2 FQDESV (reference sequence). Deletions cut 1 base from V and 5 bases from J, with 11 bases between. The CDR3 spans 14 residues.